Given below is one T cell receptor beta chain in context. The antigen is undetermined. The sample belongs to a study of blood T cells in healthy people across ages. Findings and limits, study-wide: The diversity estimates, figures obtained from one million T cells, were considered underestimates.

A second PCR of about 6 to 12 cycles used a sample-barcoded 5' primer and a J-beta primer mix. Every molecule of cDNA carried a tag from a template-switch adaptor with 12 random nucleotides. MiXCR, run by TCRdb on the 5' RACE reads, gives a single entry per CDR3 protein. This sample has 650,000 to 1,000,000 distinct CDR3 sequences; roughly 34% occur once, and the top ten carry 10% to 15%. The CDR3 loop spans 13 amino acids. CDR1 and CDR2 from the germline V gene are SQVTM and ANQGSEA. The V gene lost 4 bases and the J gene lost 7 bases, with 14 bases spanning the gap. The source of this sequence is a man between 18 and 29 years old in good health. The V and J genes are TRBV29-1 and TRBJ2-1; D is unclear. Sequencing used blood. As DNA, the CDR3 is TGCAGCGTTGGAACTAAGTTCTCGAATGAGCAGTTCTTC. Its translation: CSVGTKFSNEQFF.